The 2 T cell receptor beta chains reported below all come from one sample, sequenced in a study of cytomegalovirus exposure and HLA in healthy donors listed by TCRdb under 2017. The method was the immunoSEQ multiplex PCR assay. A mixture of 60 forward primers for TCR Vbeta segments and 13 reverse primers for TCR Jbeta segments was used in the multiplex PCR. TCRdb stores this immuneACCESS table with in-frame sequences only. Part of the clones is absent; in the studies checked, under half of the shortfall reflects unresolved V genes, and no reason is known for the rest. The sample table contains under 200,000 clones; only one count was recorded for around 80% of them. More than 2.5% of the sample goes to the ten largest clones. Specimen: PBMCs. These receptors all stem from a female donor in good health and CMV-seronegative.

In DNA form, the CDR3 reads TGTGCCATCCGGAGGGTCGGGGAGCTGTTTTTT. Amino acids: CAIRRVGELFF. The chain employs TRBV6-1 and TRBJ2-2; D is perhaps TRBD2 (6 bases). Germline values: CDR1 MNHNS, CDR2 SASEGT. With 10 bases removed from V and 7 bases from J, the gap between germline ends came to 10 bases. The CDR3 totals 11 residues.

The chain employs TRBV4-1 and TRBJ2-7; D is perhaps TRBD1 (6 bases). Trimming removed 1 base from V and 3 bases from J, with 13 bases in between. The CDR3 covers 15 residues. Per the germline V gene, CDR1 is MGHRA and CDR2 is YSYEKL. The CDR3: CASSQGRQDLYEQYF. The DNA of the CDR3 is TGCGCCAGCAGCCAAGGTCGACAGGACCTCTACGAGCAGTACTTC.